The sample holds one count of the clone carrying this T cell receptor (beta chain). Its specificity is not known. With 60 Vbeta and 13 Jbeta primers, the PCR was carried out. Measured with immunoSEQ multiplex PCR; TCRdb has only the in-frame clones, and not every one. The table records roughly 200,000 clones, approximately 86% of them present only once. These data are taken from a study of cytomegalovirus exposure and HLA in healthy donors. Study-level results: The productive fraction for most TCR beta V segments was about 90% or about 30% in an earlier analysis.

After removal of 6 bases from V and 5 bases from J, the junction contained 13 bases not matched to a gene. The CDR3 is 14 amino acids. Germline V lookup: CDR1 SQVTM, CDR2 ANQGSEA. This chain connects TRBV29-1 to TRBJ2-7; 7 bases are shared with TRBD2. This receptor was identified in a woman under 40 in good health and CMV-seronegative. The sequenced sample was PBMCs. CDR3 nucleotides: TGCAGCGTGGGAGGGACTTCCTGGCCTGACGAGCAGTACTTC. Translated: CSVGGTSWPDEQYF.